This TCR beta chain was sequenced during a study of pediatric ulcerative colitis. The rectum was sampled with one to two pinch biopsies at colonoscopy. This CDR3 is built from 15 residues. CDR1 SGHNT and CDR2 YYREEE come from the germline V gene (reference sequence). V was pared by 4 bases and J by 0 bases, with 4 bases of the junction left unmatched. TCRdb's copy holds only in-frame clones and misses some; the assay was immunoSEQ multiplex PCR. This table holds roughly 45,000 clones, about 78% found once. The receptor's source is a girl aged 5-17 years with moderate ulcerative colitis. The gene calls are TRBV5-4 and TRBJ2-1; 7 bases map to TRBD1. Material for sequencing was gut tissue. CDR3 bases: TGTGCCAGCAGCCTCAGGGGGAGCTCCTACAATGAGCAGTTCTTC. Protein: CASSLRGSSYNEQFF.